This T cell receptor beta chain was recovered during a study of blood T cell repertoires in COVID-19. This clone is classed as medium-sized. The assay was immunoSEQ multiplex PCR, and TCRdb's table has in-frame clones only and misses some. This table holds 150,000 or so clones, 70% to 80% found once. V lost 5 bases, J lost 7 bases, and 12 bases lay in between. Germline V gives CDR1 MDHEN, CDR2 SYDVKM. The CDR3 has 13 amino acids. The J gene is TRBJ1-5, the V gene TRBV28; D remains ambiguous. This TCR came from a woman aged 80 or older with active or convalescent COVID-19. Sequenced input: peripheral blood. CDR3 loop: CASSPIGIQPQHF. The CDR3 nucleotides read TGTGCCAGCAGTCCGATCGGGATCCAGCCCCAGCATTTT.